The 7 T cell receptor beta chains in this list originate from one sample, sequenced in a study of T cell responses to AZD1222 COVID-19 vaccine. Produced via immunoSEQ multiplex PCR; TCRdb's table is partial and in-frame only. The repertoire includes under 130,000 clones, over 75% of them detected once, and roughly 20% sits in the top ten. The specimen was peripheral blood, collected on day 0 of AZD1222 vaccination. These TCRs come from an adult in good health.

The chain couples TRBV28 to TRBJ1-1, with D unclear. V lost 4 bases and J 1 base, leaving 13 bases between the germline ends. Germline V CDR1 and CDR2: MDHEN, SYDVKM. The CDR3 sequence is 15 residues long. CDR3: CASSSSGSPNTEAFF. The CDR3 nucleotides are TGTGCCAGCAGTTCCTCCGGGAGCCCGAACACTGAAGCTTTCTTT.

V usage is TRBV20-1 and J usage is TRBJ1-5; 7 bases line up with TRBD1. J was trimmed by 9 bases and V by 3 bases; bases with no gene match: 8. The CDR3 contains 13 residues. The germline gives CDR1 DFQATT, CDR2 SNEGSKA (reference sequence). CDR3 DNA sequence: TGCAGTGCTAGTCAAACAGGGGAACGGCCCCAGCATTTT. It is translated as CSASQTGERPQHF.

The CDR3 is CASSITQGSAYGYTF. In DNA, the CDR3 is TGTGCCAGTAGTATAACTCAGGGGTCGGCCTATGGCTACACCTTC. The chain joins TRBV19 to TRBJ1-2; the D gene is possibly TRBD1 (6 bases). CDR3 length: 15 amino acids. Germline V gene lookup returns CDR1 LNHDA and CDR2 SQIVND (reference sequence). The V end lost 2 bases, the J end lost 4 bases, and 14 bases lay between the germline ends.

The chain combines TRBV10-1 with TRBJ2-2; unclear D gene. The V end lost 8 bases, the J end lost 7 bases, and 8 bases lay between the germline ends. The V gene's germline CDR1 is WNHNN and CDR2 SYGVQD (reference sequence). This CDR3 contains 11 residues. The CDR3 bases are TGCGCCAGCGGTCGGTTCGGGGAGCTGTTTTTT. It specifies CASGRFGELFF.

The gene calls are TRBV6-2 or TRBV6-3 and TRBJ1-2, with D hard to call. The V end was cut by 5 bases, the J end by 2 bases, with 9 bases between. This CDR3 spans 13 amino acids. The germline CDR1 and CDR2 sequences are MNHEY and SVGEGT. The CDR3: CASSDGVNYGYTF. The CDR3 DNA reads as TGTGCCAGCAGTGACGGGGTAAACTATGGCTACACCTTC.

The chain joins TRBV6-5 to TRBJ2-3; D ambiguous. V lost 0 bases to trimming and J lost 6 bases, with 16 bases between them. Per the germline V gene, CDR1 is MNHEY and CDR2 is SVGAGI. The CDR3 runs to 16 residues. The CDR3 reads CASSYSNYRLGDTQYF. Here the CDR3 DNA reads TGTGCCAGCAGTTACTCGAACTATAGGCTAGGTGATACGCAGTATTTT.

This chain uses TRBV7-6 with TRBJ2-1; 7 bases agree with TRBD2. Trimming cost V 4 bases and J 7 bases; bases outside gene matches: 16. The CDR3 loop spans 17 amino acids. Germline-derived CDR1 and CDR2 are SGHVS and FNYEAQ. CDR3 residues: CASSSAKVLAVVNEQFF. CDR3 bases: TGTGCCAGCAGCTCGGCCAAGGTCCTAGCGGTGGTGAATGAGCAGTTCTTC.